This is a list of T cell receptor beta chains from one sample in a study of cytomegalovirus exposure and HLA in healthy donors. Sequenced by immunoSEQ multiplex PCR; TCRdb stores in-frame clones only, minus some. The data show approximately 150,000 clones, roughly 77% seen once. Sample: PBMCs. Receptor source: a man aged 18-30 years in good health and CMV-seropositive. Each CDR3 is given without its conserved first and last residue. Fields, in order: V gene, CDR3 length, J gene, CDR3 protein.

V: TRBV11-2; length: 14; J: TRBJ2-1; CDR3: ASSLDLPSNGDEQF
V: TRBV27; length: 12; J: TRBJ2-6; CDR3: ASSPLSGANVLT
V: TRBV29-1; length: 10; J: TRBJ1-1; CDR3: SVLRGGVRAF
V: TRBV28; length: 9; J: TRBJ2-7; CDR3: ASSSRVEQY
V: TRBV6-6; length: 12; J: TRBJ2-7; CDR3: ASSLAGGLGEQY
V: TRBV15; length: 12; J: TRBJ2-1; CDR3: ATSRDQGSDEQF
V: TRBV5-4; length: 15; J: TRBJ2-7; CDR3: ASSSGFGSASSYEQY
V: TRBV5-1; length: 12; J: TRBJ2-3; CDR3: ASSPGVARDTQY
V: TRBV27; length: 12; J: .; CDR3: ASSLAGNPYEQY
V: TRBV6-5; length: 12; J: TRBJ1-4; CDR3: ASRRTGFNEKLF
V: TRBV11-2; length: 14; J: TRBJ2-5; CDR3: ASSWAGTSGRETQY
V: TRBV9; length: 10; J: TRBJ2-3; CDR3: ASSVAADTQY
V: TRBV4-1; length: 15; J: TRBJ2-2; CDR3: ASSPGTGKGVPGELF
V: TRBV19; length: 15; J: TRBJ2-7; CDR3: ASKRRLAGALSYEQY
V: TRBV5-6; length: 11; J: .; CDR3: ASNWDRVGEQY
V: TRBV4-2; length: 12; J: TRBJ2-7; CDR3: ASSQVPGLYEQY
V: TRBV4-2; length: 14; J: TRBJ2-3; CDR3: ASSRIGLASTDTQY
V: TRBV29-1; length: 11; J: TRBJ2-1; CDR3: SVESPRANEQF
V: TRBV6-1; length: 13; J: TRBJ2-3; CDR3: ASSPEGLPPDTQY
V: TRBV28; length: 11; J: TRBJ2-1; CDR3: ASSPYRVGEQF
V: TRBV6-5; length: 12; J: TRBJ2-3; CDR3: ASSEAGVIDTQY
V: TRBV2; length: 17; J: TRBJ2-3; CDR3: ASGGDSGSDPLLVDTQY
V: TRBV18; length: 12; J: TRBJ1-3; CDR3: ASSWTANGNTIY
V: TRBV28; length: 12; J: TRBJ1-3; CDR3: ASSYGHAGNTIY
V: TRBV28; length: 11; J: TRBJ1-3; CDR3: ASSFPSGNTIY
V: TRBV11-2; length: 12; J: TRBJ2-7; CDR3: ASSQNLEVHEQY
V: TRBV29-1; length: 11; J: TRBJ2-7; CDR3: SVRTGLGYEQY
V: TRBV28; length: 11; J: TRBJ2-2; CDR3: ASSDRSTGELF
V: TRBV6-1; length: 11; J: TRBJ2-5; CDR3: ASRTNLRGTQY
V: TRBV27; length: 12; J: TRBJ2-1; CDR3: ASSKRGRYDEQF
V: TRBV7-6; length: 15; J: TRBJ2-3; CDR3: ASSYLAGGQRTDTQY
V: TRBV6-5; length: 11; J: TRBJ1-4; CDR3: ASSKDRGGKLF
V: TRBV10-3; length: 15; J: TRBJ2-3; CDR3: AISESGTSGIADTQY